This T cell receptor (beta chain) was identified in a study of blood T cell repertoires in COVID-19. This study enrolled people aged roughly 18 to 89 from 24 US geographic areas. There are a few counts of this clone. Measured with immunoSEQ multiplex PCR; TCRdb has only the in-frame clones, and not every one. Here the sample spans approximately 290,000 clones, 70% to 90% being singletons. This CDR3 has 16 amino acids. Trimming at V came to 1 base and at J to 9 bases, leaving 10 bases not matched to a gene. Germline CDR1 and CDR2: MDHEN and SYDVKM. The chain uses TRBV28 and TRBJ1-5; 9 nucleotides agree with TRBD1. The sequenced sample consisted of PBMCs or T cells enriched from blood (not recorded which). The clonotype was recovered from a woman aged 25 to 45 who had recovered from COVID-19. The CDR3 is CASSLLDRGAASPQHF. For the CDR3, the DNA is TGTGCCAGCAGTTTATTGGACAGGGGAGCCGCGTCGCCCCAGCATTTT.